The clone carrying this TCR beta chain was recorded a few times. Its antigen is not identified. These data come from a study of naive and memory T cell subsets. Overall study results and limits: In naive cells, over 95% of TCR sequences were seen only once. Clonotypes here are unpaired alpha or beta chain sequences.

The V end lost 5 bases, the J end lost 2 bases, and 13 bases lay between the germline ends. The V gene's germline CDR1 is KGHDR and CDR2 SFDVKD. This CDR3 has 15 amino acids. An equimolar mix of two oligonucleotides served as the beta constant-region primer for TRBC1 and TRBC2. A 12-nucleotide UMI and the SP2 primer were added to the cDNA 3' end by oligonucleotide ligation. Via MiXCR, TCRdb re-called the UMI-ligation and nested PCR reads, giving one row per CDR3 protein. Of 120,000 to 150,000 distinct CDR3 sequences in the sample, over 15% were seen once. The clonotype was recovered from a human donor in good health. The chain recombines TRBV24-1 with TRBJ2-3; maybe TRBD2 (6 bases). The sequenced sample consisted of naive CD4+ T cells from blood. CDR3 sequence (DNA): TGTGCCACCAGTGTCGCGGGAATCGTCACAGATACGCAGTATTTT. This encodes CATSVAGIVTDTQYF.